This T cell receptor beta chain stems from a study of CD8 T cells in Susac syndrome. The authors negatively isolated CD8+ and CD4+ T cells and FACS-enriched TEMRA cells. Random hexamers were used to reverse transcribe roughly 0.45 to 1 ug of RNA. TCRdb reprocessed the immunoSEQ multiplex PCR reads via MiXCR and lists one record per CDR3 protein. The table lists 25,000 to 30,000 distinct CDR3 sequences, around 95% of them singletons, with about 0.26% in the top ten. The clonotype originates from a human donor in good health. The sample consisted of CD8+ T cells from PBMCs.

CDR3 coding DNA: TGTGCCAGCAGCGACCCAATACGCGGGAACTATGGCTACACCTTC. Protein sequence: CASSDPIRGNYGYTF. The chain employs TRBV6-2 or TRBV6-3 and TRBJ1-2; D uncertain. The CDR3 is made up of 15 amino acids. The V and J ends lost 6 bases and 2 bases respectively, with 16 bases between them. Looked up from germline, CDR1 is MNHEY and CDR2 is SVGEGT.